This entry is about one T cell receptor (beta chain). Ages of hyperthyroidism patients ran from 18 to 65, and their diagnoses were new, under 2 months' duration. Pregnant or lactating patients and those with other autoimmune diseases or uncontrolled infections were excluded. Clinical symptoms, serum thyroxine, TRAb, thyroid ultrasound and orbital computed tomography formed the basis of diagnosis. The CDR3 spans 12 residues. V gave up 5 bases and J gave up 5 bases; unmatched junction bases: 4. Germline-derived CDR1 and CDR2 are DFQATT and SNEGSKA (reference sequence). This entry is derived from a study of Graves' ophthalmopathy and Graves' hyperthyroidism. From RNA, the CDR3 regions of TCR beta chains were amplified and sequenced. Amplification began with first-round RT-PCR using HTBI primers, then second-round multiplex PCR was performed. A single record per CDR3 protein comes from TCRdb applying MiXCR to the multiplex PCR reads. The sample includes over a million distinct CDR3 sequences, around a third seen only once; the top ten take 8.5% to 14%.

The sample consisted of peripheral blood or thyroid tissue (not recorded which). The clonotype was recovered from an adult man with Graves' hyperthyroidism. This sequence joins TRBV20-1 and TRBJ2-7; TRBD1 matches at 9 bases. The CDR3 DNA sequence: TGCAGTGCTTCACAGGGGGCCAACGAGCAGTACTTC. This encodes CSASQGANEQYF.